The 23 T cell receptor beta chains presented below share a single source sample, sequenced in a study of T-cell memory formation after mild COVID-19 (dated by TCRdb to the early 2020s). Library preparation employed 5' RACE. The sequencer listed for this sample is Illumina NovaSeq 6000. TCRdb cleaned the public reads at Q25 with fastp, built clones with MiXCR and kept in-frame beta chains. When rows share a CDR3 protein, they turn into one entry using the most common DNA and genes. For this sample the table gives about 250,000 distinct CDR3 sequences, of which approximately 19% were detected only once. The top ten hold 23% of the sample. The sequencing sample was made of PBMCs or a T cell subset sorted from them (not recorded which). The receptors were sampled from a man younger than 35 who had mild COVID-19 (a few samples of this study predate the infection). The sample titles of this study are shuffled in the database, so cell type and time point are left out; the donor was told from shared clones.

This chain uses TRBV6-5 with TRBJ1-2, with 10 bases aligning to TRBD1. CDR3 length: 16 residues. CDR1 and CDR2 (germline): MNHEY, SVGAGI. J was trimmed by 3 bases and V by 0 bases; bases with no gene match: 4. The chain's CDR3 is CASSYSGTGADYGYTF. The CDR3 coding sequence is TGTGCCAGCAGTTACTCGGGGACAGGGGCCGACTATGGCTACACCTTC.

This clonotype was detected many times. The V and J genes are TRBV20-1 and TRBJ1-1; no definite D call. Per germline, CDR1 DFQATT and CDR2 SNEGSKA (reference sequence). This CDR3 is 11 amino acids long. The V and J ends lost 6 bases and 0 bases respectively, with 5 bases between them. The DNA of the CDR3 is TGCAGTGCCGTTCTGAACACTGAAGCTTTCTTT. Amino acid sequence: CSAVLNTEAFF.

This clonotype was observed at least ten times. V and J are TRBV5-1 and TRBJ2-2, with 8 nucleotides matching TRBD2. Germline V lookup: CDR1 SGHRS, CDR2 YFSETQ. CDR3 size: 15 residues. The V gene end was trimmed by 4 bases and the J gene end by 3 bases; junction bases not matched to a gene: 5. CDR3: CASSHGLAYTGELFF. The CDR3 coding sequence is TGCGCCAGCAGCCATGGACTAGCTTACACCGGGGAGCTGTTTTTT.

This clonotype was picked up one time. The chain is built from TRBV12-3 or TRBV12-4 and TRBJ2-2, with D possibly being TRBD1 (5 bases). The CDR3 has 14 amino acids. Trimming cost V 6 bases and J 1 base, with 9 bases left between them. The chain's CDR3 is CASRPGQNTGELFF. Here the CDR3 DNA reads TGTGCCAGCAGACCAGGACAGAACACCGGGGAGCTGTTTTTT.

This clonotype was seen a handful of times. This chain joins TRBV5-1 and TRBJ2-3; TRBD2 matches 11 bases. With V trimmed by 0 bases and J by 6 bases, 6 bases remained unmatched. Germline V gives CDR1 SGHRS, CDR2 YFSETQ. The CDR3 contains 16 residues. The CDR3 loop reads CASSLDLAGGRDTQYF. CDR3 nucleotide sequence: TGCGCCAGCAGCTTGGATCTAGCGGGGGGCAGGGATACGCAGTATTTT.

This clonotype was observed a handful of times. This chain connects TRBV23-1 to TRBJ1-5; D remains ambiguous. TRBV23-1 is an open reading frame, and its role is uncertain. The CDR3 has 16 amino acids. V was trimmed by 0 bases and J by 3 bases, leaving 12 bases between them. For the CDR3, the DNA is TGCGCCAGCAGTCAATCTGTCCGACTGTCCAATCAGCCCCAGCATTTT. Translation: CASSQSVRLSNQPQHF.

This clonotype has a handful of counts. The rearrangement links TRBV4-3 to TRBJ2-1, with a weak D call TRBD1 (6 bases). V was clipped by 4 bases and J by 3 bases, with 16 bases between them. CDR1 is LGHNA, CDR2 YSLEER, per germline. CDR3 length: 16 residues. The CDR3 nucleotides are TGCGCCAGCAGCCCGCGGACAGATGGATACTACAATGAGCAGTTCTTC. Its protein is CASSPRTDGYYNEQFF.

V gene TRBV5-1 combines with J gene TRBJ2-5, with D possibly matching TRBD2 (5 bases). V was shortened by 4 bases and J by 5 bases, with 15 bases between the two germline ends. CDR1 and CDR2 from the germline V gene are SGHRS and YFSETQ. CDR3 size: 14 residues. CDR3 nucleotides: TGCGCCAGCAGCAAAGAGGGTCCAGCGGAGACCCAGTACTTC. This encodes CASSKEGPAETQYF.

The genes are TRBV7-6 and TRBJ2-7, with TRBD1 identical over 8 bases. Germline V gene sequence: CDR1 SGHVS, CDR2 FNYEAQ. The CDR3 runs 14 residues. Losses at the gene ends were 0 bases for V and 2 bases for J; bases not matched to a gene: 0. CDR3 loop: CASSLADRAYEQYV. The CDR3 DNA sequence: TGTGCCAGCAGCTTAGCGGACAGGGCCTACGAGCAGTACGTC.

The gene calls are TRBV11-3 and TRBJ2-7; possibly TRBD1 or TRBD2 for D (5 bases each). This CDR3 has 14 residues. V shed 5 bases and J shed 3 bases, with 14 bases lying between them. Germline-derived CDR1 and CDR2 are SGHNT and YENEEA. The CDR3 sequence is CASSATGTDYEQYF. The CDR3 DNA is TGTGCCAGCAGCGCGACCGGGACCGACTACGAGCAGTACTTC.

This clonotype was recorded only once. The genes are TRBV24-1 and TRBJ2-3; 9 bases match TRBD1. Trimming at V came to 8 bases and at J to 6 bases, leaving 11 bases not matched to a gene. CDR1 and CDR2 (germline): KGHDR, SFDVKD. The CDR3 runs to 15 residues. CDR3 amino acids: CATKLGTGSGDTQYF. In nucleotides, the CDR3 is TGTGCCACCAAACTCGGGACAGGGAGCGGGGATACGCAGTATTTT.

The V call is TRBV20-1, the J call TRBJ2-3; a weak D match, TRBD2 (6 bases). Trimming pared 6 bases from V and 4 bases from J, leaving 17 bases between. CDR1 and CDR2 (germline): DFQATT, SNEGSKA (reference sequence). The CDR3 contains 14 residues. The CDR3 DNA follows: TGCAGTGCCCCCCTACCGGCGGGGCCAGATACGCAGTATTTT. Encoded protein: CSAPLPAGPDTQYF.

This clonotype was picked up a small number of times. The CDR3 loop is CASRDILDTQYF. The DNA of the CDR3 is TGTGCCAGCAGGGACATTTTAGATACGCAGTATTTT. This chain joins TRBV7-9 and TRBJ2-3, with D possibly matching TRBD1 (5 bases). Germline CDR1 and CDR2: SEHNR and FQNEAQ (reference sequence). With 6 bases removed from V and 5 bases from J, the gap between germline ends came to 9 bases. This CDR3 is 12 amino acids long. Using reference TRBV7-9 and TRBJ2-3 for the parts outside the CDR3, the full variable domain is DTGVSQNPRHKITKRGQNVTFRCDPISEHNRLYWYRQTLGQGPEFLTYFQNEAQLEKSRLLSDRFSAERPKGSFSTLEIQRTEQGDSAMYLCASRDILDTQYFGPGTRLTVL.

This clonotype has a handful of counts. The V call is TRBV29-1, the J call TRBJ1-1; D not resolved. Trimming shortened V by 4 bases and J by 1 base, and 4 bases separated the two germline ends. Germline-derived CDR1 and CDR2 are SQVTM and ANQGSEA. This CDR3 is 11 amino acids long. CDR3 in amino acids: CSVGENTEAFF. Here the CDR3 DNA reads TGCAGCGTTGGAGAGAACACTGAAGCTTTCTTT.

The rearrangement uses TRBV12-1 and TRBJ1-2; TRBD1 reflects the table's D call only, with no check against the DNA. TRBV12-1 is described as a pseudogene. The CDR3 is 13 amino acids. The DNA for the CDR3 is TGTGCCAGCAGCTTTGGGGGCATCGTGGGCTACACCTTC. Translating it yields CASSFGGIVGYTF.

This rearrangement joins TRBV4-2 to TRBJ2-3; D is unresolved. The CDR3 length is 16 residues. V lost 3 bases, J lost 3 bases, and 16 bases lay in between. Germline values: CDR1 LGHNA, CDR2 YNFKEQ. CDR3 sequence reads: CASSQEIAVRTDTQYF. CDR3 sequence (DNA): TGTGCCAGCAGCCAGGAGATAGCCGTAAGAACAGATACGCAGTATTTT.

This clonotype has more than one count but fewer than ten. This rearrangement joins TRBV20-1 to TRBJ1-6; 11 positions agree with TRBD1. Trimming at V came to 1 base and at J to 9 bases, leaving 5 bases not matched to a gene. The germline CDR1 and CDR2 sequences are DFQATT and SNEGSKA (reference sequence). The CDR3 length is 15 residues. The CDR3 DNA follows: TGCAGTGCTAGAGGCGAGGACAGGGGGCTTTCACCCCTCCACTTT. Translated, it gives CSARGEDRGLSPLHF.

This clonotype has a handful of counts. The DNA of the CDR3 is TGTGCCAGCACCGGCGGGTATCCAGTCTATAATTCACCCCTCCACTTT. The encoded protein is CASTGGYPVYNSPLHF. The V and J genes are TRBV12-3 or TRBV12-4 and TRBJ1-6; D unresolved. The CDR3 is 16 amino acids. V lost 7 bases and J lost 3, with 16 bases in between.

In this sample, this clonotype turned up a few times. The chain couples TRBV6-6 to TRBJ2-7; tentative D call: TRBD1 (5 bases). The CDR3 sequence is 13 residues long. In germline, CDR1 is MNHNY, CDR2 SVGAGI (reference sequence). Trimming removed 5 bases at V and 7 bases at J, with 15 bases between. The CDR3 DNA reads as TGTGCCAGCAGTCCTACACAGGCTGCGGAGCAGTACGTC. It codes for CASSPTQAAEQYV.

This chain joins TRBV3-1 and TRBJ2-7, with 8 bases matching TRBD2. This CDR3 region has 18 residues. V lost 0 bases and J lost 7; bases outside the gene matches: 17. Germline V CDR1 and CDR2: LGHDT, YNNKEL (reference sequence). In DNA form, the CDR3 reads TGTGCCAGCAGCCAAGAGCCCTTCAGCGGGGGCCCAAAATTGGAGCAGTACTTC. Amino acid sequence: CASSQEPFSGGPKLEQYF.

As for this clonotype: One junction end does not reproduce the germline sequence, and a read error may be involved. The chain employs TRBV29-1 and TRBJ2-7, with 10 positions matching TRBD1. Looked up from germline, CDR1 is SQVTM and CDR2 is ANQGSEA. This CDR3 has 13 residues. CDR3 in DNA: TGCAGCGCCGCCCTCGGGACAGGGGTCCCGGATCTCTTC. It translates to CSAALGTGVPDLF.

CDR3 region: CASSSPKTDRGGYTF. In DNA form, the CDR3 reads TGTGCCAGCAGCTCACCAAAGACAGATCGGGGAGGCTACACCTTC. The chain links TRBV7-9 to TRBJ1-2; possibly TRBD1 for D (5 bases). CDR3 length: 15 residues. V was clipped by 4 bases and J by 8 bases, with 20 bases between them. Germline loops: CDR1 SEHNR, CDR2 FQNEAQ (reference sequence). The variable domain in full, completed from reference TRBV7-9 and TRBJ1-2, reads DTGVSQNPRHKITKRGQNVTFRCDPISEHNRLYWYRQTLGQGPEFLTYFQNEAQLEKSRLLSDRFSAERPKGSFSTLEIQRTEQGDSAMYLCASSSPKTDRGGYTFGSGTRLTVV.

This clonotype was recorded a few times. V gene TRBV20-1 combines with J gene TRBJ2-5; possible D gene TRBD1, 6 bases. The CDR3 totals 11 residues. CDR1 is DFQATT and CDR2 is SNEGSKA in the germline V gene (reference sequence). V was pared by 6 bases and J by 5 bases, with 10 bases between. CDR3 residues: CSAPRGETQYF. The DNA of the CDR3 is TGCAGTGCCCCTAGGGGGGAGACCCAGTACTTC.